These 26 T cell receptor beta chains were all obtained from the same sample, sequenced in a study of read filtering for tumor transcriptome and immune sequencing. From roughly 0.4 ug of RNA, a library with molecular barcoded alpha/delta and beta/gamma adaptors was made. TCRdb passed the reads through MiXCR, listing each CDR3 protein once. This table holds around 30,000 distinct CDR3 sequences, approximately 18% found once. The source material was a population of CD138-negative cells sorted from bone marrow. The receptors derive from a donor older than 35 with multiple myeloma.

This sequence joins TRBV19 and TRBJ2-5, with D perhaps matching TRBD2 (6 bases). Germline lookup yields CDR1 LNHDA and CDR2 SQIVND (reference sequence). This CDR3 comprises 15 residues. V shed 2 bases and J shed 5 bases, with 15 bases lying between them. The CDR3 is CASSIRSGDSETQYF. CDR3 DNA: TGTGCCAGTAGTATACGGTCGGGGGACTCGGAGACCCAGTACTTC.

For this clonotype: This probably arose from a read error, given a far larger clone one base away. This chain joins TRBV11-2 and TRBJ1-6; D is possibly TRBD1 (5 bases). V was trimmed by 3 bases and J by 10 bases, leaving 16 bases between them. The V gene's germline CDR1 is SGHAT and CDR2 FQNNGV. The CDR3 loop spans 15 amino acids. The CDR3 DNA sequence: TGTGCCAGCAGCTTCGGGACTTGGACTGGGTCACCCCTCCACTTT. Protein product: CASSFGTWTGSPLHF.

This clonotype occurred many times. The rearrangement joins TRBV27 to TRBJ1-2; tentatively, D is TRBD1 (5 bases). V lost 0 bases to trimming and J lost 0 bases, with 11 bases between them. The CDR3 has 16 residues. The germline V gene encodes CDR1 MNHEY and CDR2 SMNVEV (reference sequence). The DNA for the CDR3 is TGTGCCAGCAGTTTATCGTTGGGGGTAGCTAACTATGGCTACACCTTC. Translating gives CASSLSLGVANYGYTF.

For this clonotype: This may stem from a read error, because a much larger clone lies one nucleotide away. The chain couples TRBV4-1 to TRBJ2-5; no reliable D call. From germline, CDR1 is MGHRA and CDR2 YSYEKL. Trimming cost V 1 base and J 2 bases, with 11 bases left between them. This CDR3 contains 15 residues. In DNA, the CDR3 is TGCGCCAGCAGCCAAGTGGCCCACATGCAAGAGACCCAGTACTTC. As protein: CASSQVAHMQETQYF.

This clonotype came up many times. CDR3 sequence (DNA): TGTGCCAGCAGTTCCAATGGGGGGCAGCCCCAGCATTTT. Residues: CASSSNGGQPQHF. The rearrangement links TRBV6-6 to TRBJ1-5, with D tentatively TRBD1 (5 bases). The V end lost 4 bases, the J end lost 7 bases, and 11 bases lay between the germline ends. CDR3 length: 13 amino acids. Germline V gene lookup returns CDR1 MNHNY and CDR2 SVGAGI (reference sequence).

Judged by abundance, this clonotype is medium-sized. This sequence joins TRBV7-9 and TRBJ2-7; tentatively, D is TRBD2 (5 bases). Trimming removed 5 bases from V and 3 bases from J, with 17 bases in between. This CDR3 is built from 15 residues. In germline, CDR1 is SEHNR, CDR2 FQNEAQ (reference sequence). The CDR3 protein is CASSADPEGLYEQYF. The CDR3 nucleotides are TGTGCCAGCAGCGCCGACCCCGAGGGTCTCTACGAGCAGTACTTC.

Notes on this clonotype: A much larger clone differs from this one at a single base, so this may be a read error. Without the conserved terminal phenylalanine or tryptophan, this CDR3 likely stems from a read error. CDR3 loop: CSASRLDTQYL. In nucleotides, the CDR3 is TGCAGTGCTAGCAGGCTGGATACGCAGTATCTT. V gene TRBV20-1 combines with J gene TRBJ2-3, with D unclear. Germline values: CDR1 DFQATT, CDR2 SNEGSKA (reference sequence). V dropped 3 bases and J dropped 6 bases, with 7 bases sitting between them. The CDR3 runs to 11 residues.

This clonotype appeared many times. The CDR3 protein is CASSPPAAAFF. CDR3 nucleotide sequence: TGTGCCAGCAGCCCCCCGGCCGCAGCTTTCTTT. V and J are TRBV14 and TRBJ1-1, with D unresolved. The V gene lost 4 bases and the J gene lost 10 bases, with 10 bases spanning the gap. The length of the CDR3 is 11 residues. CDR1 and CDR2 from the germline V gene are SGHDN and FVKESK.

This clonotype was picked up many times. The chain is built from TRBV11-2 and TRBJ2-3; TRBD1 aligns across 7 bases. V lost 5 bases and J lost 10; bases outside the gene matches: 9. The CDR3 runs to 13 residues. The germline gives CDR1 SGHAT, CDR2 FQNNGV. CDR3 residues: CASSPDRESPQYF. The CDR3, as DNA: TGTGCCAGCAGCCCCGACAGGGAGTCGCCGCAGTATTTT.

This clonotype was seen repeatedly, ten times or more. The chain links TRBV6-5 to TRBJ1-1, with a weak D call TRBD1 (5 bases). V lost 7 bases and J lost 1, with 7 bases in between. This CDR3 region has 12 residues. The germline V gene encodes CDR1 MNHEY and CDR2 SVGAGI. The CDR3 protein is CASTTGNTEAFF. The CDR3 nucleotides read TGTGCCAGCACAACAGGGAACACTGAAGCTTTCTTT.

At least ten counts were recorded for this clonotype. The rearrangement links TRBV5-1 to TRBJ2-3; perhaps TRBD1 as D (6 bases). Trimming took off 4 bases at V and 4 bases at J, with 13 bases between the two ends. Germline CDR1 reads SGHRS; CDR2 reads YFSETQ. The CDR3 covers 14 residues. This CDR3 is CASSPSGGPDTQYF. The CDR3 DNA sequence: TGCGCCAGCAGCCCGAGTGGGGGCCCAGATACGCAGTATTTT.

This clonotype was observed at least ten times. The chain recombines TRBV6-5 with TRBJ2-1; 7 bases agree with TRBD1. J gave up 10 bases and V 6 bases, and 6 bases lay outside the gene matches. The germline CDR1 and CDR2 sequences are MNHEY and SVGAGI. This CDR3 is built from 12 residues. CDR3 nucleotides: TGTGCCAGCAGGGAAACAGGGGACGAGCAGTTCTTC. Translated: CASRETGDEQFF.

The chain couples TRBV7-8 to TRBJ2-1; 11 bases are shared with TRBD2. Germline V gives CDR1 SGHVS, CDR2 FQNEAQ. The CDR3 sequence is 15 residues long. V was clipped by 6 bases and J by 7 bases; unmatched bases: 8. The CDR3 nucleotides are TGTGCCAGCAGAGGCATAGCGGGAGGGCGGAATGAGCAGTTCTTC. Translation: CASRGIAGGRNEQFF.

In its sample, this clonotype was seen many times. The rearrangement uses TRBV5-5 and TRBJ2-2; possible D gene TRBD2, 5 bases. V shed 4 bases and J shed 0 bases, with 16 bases lying between them. The CDR3 sequence is 17 residues long. Germline CDR1 and CDR2: SGHKS and YYEKEE (reference sequence). CDR3 bases: TGTGCCAGCAGCCGGACTTTCCACCAGGCGAACACCGGGGAGCTGTTTTTT. Its protein product is CASSRTFHQANTGELFF. Based on the CDR3 plus reference TRBV5-5 and TRBJ2-2, the full variable domain is DAGVTQSPTHLIKTRGQQVTLRCSPISGHKSVSWYQQVLGQGPQFIFQYYEKEERGRGNFPDRFSARQFPNYSSELNVNALLLGDSALYLCASSRTFHQANTGELFFGEGSRLTVL.

A note on this clonotype: This may be a read error, as it is one base from a much larger clone. As the CDR3 is not closed by the conserved phenylalanine or tryptophan, this likely results from a read error. The CDR3 sequence is CASSAYPWGASTDTQYS. The CDR3 DNA follows: TGTGCCAGCAGTGCCTATCCATGGGGGGCGAGCACAGATACGCAGTATTCT. The J gene is TRBJ2-3, the V gene TRBV6-1; D tentatively fits TRBD1 or TRBD2 (6 bases each). Germline CDR1 reads MNHNS; CDR2 reads SASEGT. V was pared by 4 bases and J by 0 bases, with 17 bases between. This CDR3 has 17 residues.

This clonotype was recorded many times. V and J are TRBV28 and TRBJ2-5, with D possibly TRBD2 on 6 matching bases. The germline V gene encodes CDR1 MDHEN and CDR2 SYDVKM. Trimming left V 6 bases short and J 0 bases short, with 11 bases between. CDR3 length: 14 amino acids. The CDR3 DNA reads TGTGCCAGCAGACGGGGACTGTACCAAGAGACCCAGTACTTC. Its protein is CASRRGLYQETQYF.

This clonotype was found many times. The V gene is TRBV20-1, the J gene TRBJ2-3; D call uncertain. CDR1 and CDR2 from the germline V gene are DFQATT and SNEGSKA (reference sequence). This CDR3 contains 10 residues. CDR3 in DNA: TGCAGCCGAAGTACAGATACGCAGTATTTT. Translating gives CSRSTDTQYF.

With respect to this clonotype: This is likely a read error, given that the CDR3 carries no conserved phenylalanine or tryptophan at its end. J is TRBJ2-7 and V is TRBV14; D not certain. The CDR3 totals 13 residues. Germline V gene sequence: CDR1 SGHDN, CDR2 FVKESK. CDR3 nucleotides: TGTGCCAGTAGCCAATTTTTTGCCTACGAGCAGTACTCC. As protein: CASSQFFAYEQYS.

This clonotype occurred many times. This chain links TRBV5-1 with TRBJ2-7, with a possible D match to TRBD1 (6 bases). Germline CDR1 is SGHRS and CDR2 is YFSETQ. This CDR3 contains 15 residues. Trimming shortened V by 0 bases and J by 0 bases, and 10 bases separated the two germline ends. The CDR3 sequence: CASSLVQGPSYEQYF. CDR3 sequence (DNA): TGCGCCAGCAGCTTGGTCCAGGGGCCCTCCTACGAGCAGTACTTC. The entire variable domain, with the rest obtained from reference TRBV5-1 and TRBJ2-7, is as follows: KAGVTQTPRYLIKTRGQQVTLSCSPISGHRSVSWYQQTPGQGLQFLFEYFSETQRNKGNFPGRFSGRQFSNSRSEMNVSTLELGDSALYLCASSLVQGPSYEQYFGPGTRLTVT.

This clonotype was observed many times. The chain uses TRBV6-2 or TRBV6-3 and TRBJ1-4, with a weak D call TRBD1 (5 bases). Germline CDR1 and CDR2: MNHEY and SVGEGT. The CDR3 totals 14 residues. V dropped 3 bases and J dropped 6 bases, with 11 bases sitting between them. CDR3 sequence reads: CASSYLGTDEKLFF. Written as DNA, the CDR3 is TGTGCCAGCAGTTATTTGGGGACGGATGAAAAACTGTTTTTT.

This clonotype was counted ten times or more. The chain links TRBV24-1 to TRBJ2-3; TRBD1 might be the D (5 bases). CDR1 KGHDR and CDR2 SFDVKD come from the germline V gene. Trimming pared 4 bases from V and 0 bases from J, leaving 16 bases between. The CDR3 sequence is 17 residues long. CDR3 coding DNA: TGTGCCACCAGTGACCCGGACATACTAACTAGCACAGATACGCAGTATTTT. Protein: CATSDPDILTSTDTQYF.

This clonotype is labeled medium-sized (0.01 to 0.1%). A read error may account for a junction end that differs from germline. The chain couples TRBV7-7 to TRBJ2-1, with D possibly TRBD2 on 5 matching bases. Germline V lookup: CDR1 SSHAT, CDR2 FNYEAQ (reference sequence). The CDR3 is 13 amino acids. Written as DNA, the CDR3 is TGTGCTAGCAGCTTGATATCGGGGAATGAGCAGTTCTTC. This encodes CASSLISGNEQFF.

Ten or more counts support this clonotype. The chain links TRBV4-1 to TRBJ2-2; D remains ambiguous. This CDR3 is built from 14 residues. Germline V gene lookup returns CDR1 MGHRA and CDR2 YSYEKL. The germline V and J ends were trimmed by 5 bases and 2 bases, with 9 bases remaining between them. This CDR3 is CASSFPQNTGELFF. CDR3 bases: TGCGCCAGCAGCTTCCCCCAAAACACCGGGGAGCTGTTTTTT.

This clonotype was seen a few times. The rearrangement links TRBV7-9 to TRBJ1-5; 10 bases fit TRBD1. Germline V gene sequence: CDR1 SEHNR, CDR2 FQNEAQ (reference sequence). CDR3 length equals 13 residues. The V and J ends lost 6 bases and 9 bases, in that order; junction bases with no gene match: 5. The CDR3 region is CASRRDRGGPQHF. CDR3 coding DNA: TGTGCCAGCAGGCGGGACAGGGGAGGGCCCCAGCATTTT. Full variable domain (outside the CDR3, taken from reference TRBV7-9 and TRBJ1-5): DTGVSQNPRHKITKRGQNVTFRCDPISEHNRLYWYRQTLGQGPEFLTYFQNEAQLEKSRLLSDRFSAERPKGSFSTLEIQRTEQGDSAMYLCASRRDRGGPQHFGDGTRLSIL.

This clonotype was seen repeatedly, ten times or more. The rearrangement uses TRBV20-1 and TRBJ2-6; D gene unclear. The V end lost 6 bases, the J end lost 1 base, and 19 bases lay between the germline ends. Germline V gene sequence: CDR1 DFQATT, CDR2 SNEGSKA (reference sequence). The length of the CDR3 is 17 residues. DNA for the CDR3: TGCAGTGCAAATCCGGGCCAGTCATCGTCTGGGGCCAACGTCCTGACTTTC. Protein sequence: CSANPGQSSSGANVLTF.

This clonotype was observed many times. This chain connects TRBV5-4 to TRBJ2-2, with D unresolved. Germline loops: CDR1 SGHNT, CDR2 YYREEE (reference sequence). V lost 1 base and J 5 bases, leaving 9 bases between the germline ends. The CDR3 runs to 14 residues. In DNA, the CDR3 is TGTGCCAGCAGCTTGTCTCCCGGAACCGGGGAGCTGTTTTTT. The encoded protein is CASSLSPGTGELFF.